This T cell receptor beta chain was found in a study of cytomegalovirus exposure and HLA in healthy donors. The V and J ends lost 1 base and 0 bases respectively, with 16 bases between them. The length of the CDR3 is 17 residues. Germline CDR1 MDHEN, CDR2 SYDVKM. The PCR ran on 60 Vbeta and 13 Jbeta primers. In the original analysis: Later work found tens of millions of unique TCR beta chains, with around 10 million shared. Method: immunoSEQ multiplex PCR; TCRdb's copy keeps in-frame clones and lacks some. V and J calls and clone size follow that table, whereas D and trimming were derived from the DNA. Here the sample spans about 120,000 clones, approximately 80% being singletons. This clone showed up just a few times.

The clonotype was recovered from a human donor in good health. V and J are TRBV28 and TRBJ2-7; TRBD2 might be the D (8 bases). Sequencing input: PBMCs. The CDR3 spells CASSLSGGTATSYEQYF. The DNA of the CDR3 is TGTGCCAGCAGTTTATCGGGGGGGACAGCTACCTCCTACGAGCAGTACTTC.